What follows are 11 T cell receptor beta chains derived from one specimen sequenced in a study of blood T cell repertoires in COVID-19. Clones were read by immunoSEQ multiplex PCR, and TCRdb kept only the in-frame ones, dropping some. The sample has about 69,000 clones; under 90% are singletons. The sequencing sample was made of peripheral blood. The receptors were gathered from a man between 50 and 59 years old with COVID-19, enrolled during active disease.

This chain's CDR3 is CASSPQGVDYGYTF. CDR3 sequence (DNA): TGCGCCAGCAGCCCCCAAGGGGTGGACTATGGCTACACCTTC. The chain uses TRBV5-1 and TRBJ1-2, with D tentatively TRBD1 (5 bases). CDR1 SGHRS and CDR2 YFSETQ come from the germline V gene. CDR3 length: 14 residues. V lost 4 bases and J lost 3, with 13 bases in between. Full variable domain (rest looked up from reference TRBV5-1 and TRBJ1-2): KAGVTQTPRYLIKTRGQQVTLSCSPISGHRSVSWYQQTPGQGLQFLFEYFSETQRNKGNFPGRFSGRQFSNSRSEMNVSTLELGDSALYLCASSPQGVDYGYTFGSGTRLTVV.

This rearrangement joins TRBV12-3 or TRBV12-4 to TRBJ1-5; unclear D gene. This CDR3 has 13 residues. The V gene lost 3 bases and the J gene lost 1 base, with 4 bases spanning the gap. The CDR3 sequence is CASSLSSNQPQHF. CDR3 in DNA: TGTGCCAGCAGTTTGTCAAGCAATCAGCCCCAGCATTTT.

The V call is TRBV7-9, the J call TRBJ2-2; 7 bases agree with TRBD2. The germline V gene has CDR1 SEHNR and CDR2 FQNEAQ (reference sequence). After removal of 5 bases from V and 3 bases from J, the junction contained 9 bases not matched to a gene. CDR3 length: 16 amino acids. The CDR3 loop is CASSPRGKTYTGELFF. DNA of the CDR3: TGTGCCAGCAGCCCGCGGGGGAAGACGTACACCGGGGAGCTGTTTTTT.

This sequence joins TRBV5-1 and TRBJ2-3, with D unresolved. CDR1 is SGHRS, CDR2 YFSETQ, per germline. V lost 5 bases and J lost 4, with 11 bases in between. CDR3 length: 13 residues. The CDR3 DNA reads TGCGCCAGCAGAGTCTCGACTCCAGATACGCAGTATTTT. Protein product: CASRVSTPDTQYF.

The chain joins TRBV4-2 to TRBJ2-3; D may be TRBD1 (5 bases). V lost 1 base and J 4 bases, leaving 12 bases between the germline ends. Germline V CDR1 and CDR2: LGHNA, YNFKEQ. The CDR3 extends over 15 amino acids. Written as DNA, the CDR3 is TGTGCCAGCAGCCAAGGTGGCAGGGAAGCAGATACGCAGTATTTT. Residues: CASSQGGREADTQYF.

The chain uses TRBV29-1 and TRBJ1-2, with D maybe TRBD1 (5 bases). The CDR3 covers 11 residues. Trimming took 6 bases from V and 3 from J, leaving 8 bases between them. Per the germline V gene, CDR1 is SQVTM and CDR2 is ANQGSEA. CDR3 region: CSVYRYYGYTF. DNA of the CDR3: TGCAGCGTCTACAGGTACTATGGCTACACCTTC.

The chain links TRBV6-4 to TRBJ1-5; D remains unclear. With 2 bases removed from V and 7 bases from J, the gap between germline ends came to 15 bases. The CDR3 is 15 residues long. Germline assignment: CDR1 MRHNA and CDR2 SNTAGT. The CDR3 DNA is TGTGCCAGCAGTGACGAGGCAGGCGGGTGGCAGCCCCAGCATTTT. This translates into CASSDEAGGWQPQHF.

This chain connects TRBV18 to TRBJ2-5, with a weak D call TRBD2 (6 bases). V lost 2 bases to trimming and J lost 0 bases, with 7 bases between them. The CDR3 is 14 amino acids. Germline V gene sequence: CDR1 KGHSH, CDR2 LQKENI. Here the CDR3 reads CASSPGGNQETQYF. The CDR3 nucleotides are TGTGCCAGCTCACCAGGAGGGAACCAAGAGACCCAGTACTTC.

The chain couples TRBV6-5 to TRBJ1-2; 12 bases map to TRBD1. Trimming removed 3 bases from V and 7 bases from J; junction bases left unmatched: 9. The germline V gene encodes CDR1 MNHEY and CDR2 SVGAGI. The CDR3 length is 16 residues. The CDR3 nucleotides read TGTGCCAGCAGTTATACCGGGACAGGGGGCCCTGGTGGCTACACCTTC. Its translation: CASSYTGTGGPGGYTF.

The chain couples TRBV10-3 to TRBJ1-1, with 10 bases matching TRBD1. Germline trimming cut 6 bases from V and 3 bases from J; bases unmatched to any gene: 4. The CDR3 extends over 14 amino acids. Per germline, CDR1 ENHRY and CDR2 SYGVKD. The CDR3 region is CAIRRDRGYTEAFF. The CDR3 DNA follows: TGTGCCATCAGGAGGGACAGGGGATACACTGAAGCTTTCTTT.

The chain is built from TRBV30 and TRBJ2-7; TRBD1 matches 8 bases. The CDR3 consists of 15 residues. CDR1 and CDR2 from the germline V gene are GTSNPN and SVGIG (reference sequence). V lost 3 bases, J lost 6 bases, and 13 bases stayed unmatched. The CDR3 DNA follows: TGTGCCTGGAGGCCCGAGACAGGGGTTGTATCCGAGCAGTACTTC. Its protein is CAWRPETGVVSEQYF.